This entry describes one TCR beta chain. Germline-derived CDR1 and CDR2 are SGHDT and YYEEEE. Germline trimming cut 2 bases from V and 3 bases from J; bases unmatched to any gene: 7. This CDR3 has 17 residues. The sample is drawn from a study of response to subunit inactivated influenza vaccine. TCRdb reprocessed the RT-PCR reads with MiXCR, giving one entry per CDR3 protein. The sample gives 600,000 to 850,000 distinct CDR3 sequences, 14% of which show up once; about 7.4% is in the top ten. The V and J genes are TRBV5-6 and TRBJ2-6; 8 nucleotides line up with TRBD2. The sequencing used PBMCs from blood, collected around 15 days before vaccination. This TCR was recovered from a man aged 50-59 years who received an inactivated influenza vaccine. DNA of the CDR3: TGTGCCAGCAGCTTCAGTAGCGGGACGGGTGGGGCCAACGTCCTGACTTTC. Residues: CASSFSSGTGGANVLTF.